The 15 T cell receptor beta chains reported below all come from one sample, sequenced in a study of patients and donors after allogeneic stem cell transplantation. TCRdb re-derived calls from the RT-PCR reads in MiXCR, one entry per CDR3 protein. The sample yields about 960,000 distinct CDR3 sequences, over 15% seen once. Sequencing was carried out using blood, either unsorted or a sorted T cell fraction (not recorded which). The receptors were sampled from a human donor who was either an allogeneic HSCT recipient or a stem cell or donor lymphocyte infusion donor (not recorded which). It is not recorded whose cells these are; they may come from a transplant donor.

This clonotype was seen many times. V usage is TRBV12-3 or TRBV12-4 and J usage is TRBJ1-1, with 8 bases fitting TRBD1. With 6 bases clipped from V and 1 base from J, the junction kept 4 bases outside the gene matches. The CDR3 is 14 residues long. The chain's CDR3 is CASSPGQGNTEAFF. The CDR3 DNA is TGTGCCAGCAGCCCCGGACAGGGGAACACTGAAGCTTTCTTT.

The rearrangement uses TRBV19 and TRBJ2-7, with 7 bases fitting TRBD1. J lost 6 bases, V lost 2 bases, and 4 bases had no gene match. Germline lookup yields CDR1 LNHDA and CDR2 SQIVND (reference sequence). This CDR3 contains 13 residues. CDR3 sequence: CASSIYGTAEQYF. The CDR3 nucleotides read TGTGCCAGTAGTATATACGGGACAGCCGAGCAGTACTTC.

CDR3 sequence reads: CASRNPGARREKLFF. The CDR3 DNA reads as TGCGCCAGCAGAAACCCGGGGGCTCGGCGTGAAAAACTGTTTTTT. V usage is TRBV4-1 and J usage is TRBJ1-4, with D perhaps TRBD1 (6 bases). The CDR3 is 15 amino acids. Deletions cut 6 bases from V and 7 bases from J, with 18 bases between. Germline CDR1 reads MGHRA; CDR2 reads YSYEKL.

The chain employs TRBV4-3 and TRBJ1-1; tentatively, D is TRBD1 (6 bases). Germline CDR1 LGHNA, CDR2 YSLEER. The CDR3 totals 15 residues. V shed 1 base and J shed 5 bases, with 14 bases lying between them. The CDR3, as DNA: TGCGCCAGCAGCCAAGTCAAAGGGGGATGGACTGAAGCTTTCTTT. This gives the protein CASSQVKGGWTEAFF.

The chain employs TRBV21-1 and TRBJ1-2; the table names TRBD1, a call not compared with the DNA. TRBV21-1 is given as a pseudogene. This CDR3 is built from 14 residues. CDR3 in amino acids: CASTLQGAEYGYTF. CDR3 nucleotides: TGTGCCAGCACCCTTCAGGGGGCGGAGTATGGCTACACCTTC.

The chain links TRBV5-4 to TRBJ2-7; TRBD2 matches at 8 bases. The germline gives CDR1 SGHNT, CDR2 YYREEE (reference sequence). CDR3 length: 13 residues. The ends lost 4 bases at V and 7 bases at J; junction bases unmatched: 7. The CDR3 sequence is CASSPGGVWEQYF. CDR3 DNA sequence: TGTGCCAGCAGCCCGGGGGGGGTGTGGGAGCAGTACTTC.

This clonotype was seen a few times. The CDR3 coding sequence is TGTGCCAGCTCGCCTTACCGGGACAGACTAAACACCATATATTTT. This sequence encodes CASSPYRDRLNTIYF. The chain uses TRBV18 and TRBJ1-3, with TRBD1 matching over 7 bases. The trim removed 6 bases at V and 6 bases at J, leaving 11 bases unmatched. CDR1 KGHSH and CDR2 LQKENI come from the germline V gene. There are 15 residues in the CDR3.

This chain links TRBV15 with TRBJ2-1; 12 nucleotides line up with TRBD2. V gave up 6 bases and J gave up 3 bases; unmatched junction bases: 3. This CDR3 spans 15 amino acids. CDR1 is LNHNV and CDR2 is YYDKDF in the germline V gene (reference sequence). The CDR3 sequence: CATRVGLAGYNEQFF. CDR3 sequence (DNA): TGTGCCACCAGAGTGGGACTAGCGGGCTACAATGAGCAGTTCTTC.

This clonotype showed up just a few times. The chain recombines TRBV7-9 with TRBJ1-6; D unclear. The ends were cut back, 5 bases at V and 10 bases at J, with 12 bases in the middle. The germline V gene has CDR1 SEHNR and CDR2 FQNEAQ (reference sequence). The CDR3 loop spans 13 amino acids. As DNA, the CDR3 is TGTGCCAGCAGCAACCGGGAAATATCACCCCTCCACTTT. It encodes CASSNREISPLHF. Variable domain in full (rest from reference TRBV7-9 and TRBJ1-6): DTGVSQNPRHKITKRGQNVTFRCDPISEHNRLYWYRQTLGQGPEFLTYFQNEAQLEKSRLLSDRFSAERPKGSFSTLEIQRTEQGDSAMYLCASSNREISPLHFGNGTRLTVT.

This clonotype was seen only a few times. The chain has TRBV29-1 and TRBJ1-2; D not resolved. With 0 bases removed from V and 8 bases from J, the gap between germline ends came to 19 bases. The CDR3 runs to 15 residues. CDR1 SQVTM and CDR2 ANQGSEA come from the germline V gene. CDR3 loop: CSVEEVSGDRWGYTF. In nucleotides, the CDR3 is TGCAGCGTTGAAGAAGTGTCAGGTGACCGCTGGGGCTACACCTTC.

This clonotype was seen more than once but under ten times. J is TRBJ2-5 and V is TRBV2; the D gene is possibly TRBD2 (6 bases). The V gene lost 8 bases and the J gene lost 0 bases, with 13 bases spanning the gap. Germline CDR1 is SNHLY and CDR2 is FYNNEI. The CDR3 is 14 residues long. The CDR3 nucleotides are TGTGCCAGCCGGCCGGGAGCCAACCAAGAGACCCAGTACTTC. Its translation is CASRPGANQETQYF.

This clonotype has more than one count but fewer than ten. The chain combines TRBV6-2 or TRBV6-3 with TRBJ2-5; 11 bases are a match to TRBD2. With 6 bases clipped from V and 7 bases from J, the junction kept 7 bases outside the gene matches. CDR1 is MNHEY, CDR2 SVGEGT, per germline. The CDR3 length is 14 residues. CDR3 protein: CASSLTSGARTQYF. CDR3 nucleotides: TGTGCCAGCAGCCTGACTAGCGGGGCGCGGACCCAGTACTTC.

There are a few counts of this clonotype. This chain uses TRBV6-5 with TRBJ1-6, with D uncertain. The V gene lost 4 bases and the J gene lost 10 bases, with 14 bases spanning the gap. Germline loops: CDR1 MNHEY, CDR2 SVGAGI. There are 14 residues in the CDR3. The CDR3 coding sequence is TGTGCCAGCAGTTTCAGAGGTCCGCGGTCACCCCTCCACTTT. Amino acid sequence: CASSFRGPRSPLHF.

This clonotype was found many times. The chain is built from TRBV12-3 or TRBV12-4 and TRBJ1-1; TRBD1 might be the D (5 bases). Trimming took 5 bases from V and 0 from J, leaving 10 bases between them. This CDR3 has 14 residues. The CDR3 DNA reads TGTGCCAGCAGTCAGGACACCATGAACACTGAAGCTTTCTTT. It specifies CASSQDTMNTEAFF.

This clonotype was detected many times. The chain couples TRBV4-2 to TRBJ2-1, with D hard to call. The ends were cut back, 5 bases at V and 8 bases at J, with 10 bases in the middle. The CDR3 covers 12 residues. Per germline, CDR1 LGHNA and CDR2 YNFKEQ. CDR3 bases: TGTGCCAGCAGCGTCGGCTGGGATGAGCAGTTCTTC. Protein: CASSVGWDEQFF.